The 21 T cell receptor beta chains below all came from one sample that was sequenced in a study of cytomegalovirus exposure and HLA in healthy donors. A multiplex PCR was run with 60 Vbeta primers and 13 Jbeta primers. The repertoire was sequenced with immunoSEQ multiplex PCR; TCRdb's copy has only in-frame clones and lacks some. The sample yields 150,000 to 200,000 clones, over 75% seen once. Sequenced sample: PBMCs. The receptors shown here come from a human donor in good health.

The J gene is TRBJ1-1, the V gene TRBV18; D may be TRBD1 (5 bases). The CDR3 has 19 residues. Germline V lookup: CDR1 KGHSH, CDR2 LQKENI. Deletions cut 3 bases from V and 4 bases from J, with 27 bases between. CDR3 DNA: TGTGCCAGCTCACCCGTCGGGTGGGGCAGGGTTTTTGTAAGCACTGAAGCTTTCTTT. Translated, it gives CASSPVGWGRVFVSTEAFF.

The chain links TRBV9 to TRBJ1-1; D may be TRBD1 (5 bases). The CDR3 is made up of 14 amino acids. Germline loops: CDR1 SGDLS, CDR2 YYNGEE. Trimming cost V 2 bases and J 3 bases, with 11 bases left between them. The CDR3, as DNA: TGTGCCAGCAGCGTCGCCTTAGGGGACACTGAAGCTTTCTTT. It specifies CASSVALGDTEAFF. The full variable domain, in which reference TRBV9 and TRBJ1-1 provide the parts outside the CDR3, is DSGVTQTPKHLITATGQRVTLRCSPRSGDLSVYWYQQSLDQGLQFLIQYYNGEERAKGNILERFSAQQFPDLHSELNLSSLELGDSALYFCASSVALGDTEAFFGQGTRLTVV.

The V gene is TRBV6-5, the J gene TRBJ1-3; no firm D call. There are 15 residues in the CDR3. CDR1 is MNHEY, CDR2 SVGAGI, per germline. V lost 4 bases, J lost 1 base, and 11 bases lay in between. DNA for the CDR3: TGTGCCAGCAGTTCCCCCGAGGAGTCTGGAAACACCATATATTTT. Translating gives CASSSPEESGNTIYF.

This sequence joins TRBV23-1 and TRBJ1-1, with 11 bases aligning to TRBD1. TRBV23-1 is given ORF status, its function remaining uncertain. This CDR3 contains 15 residues. V trimming: 0 bases; J trimming: 5 bases; junction bases outside the gene matches: 2. CDR3 region: CASSQSGTGGTEAFF. The CDR3 bases are TGCGCCAGCAGTCAATCAGGGACAGGGGGAACTGAAGCTTTCTTT.

The V and J genes are TRBV4-3 and TRBJ2-5; TRBD2 matches at 11 bases. Trimming removed 0 bases from V and 3 bases from J; junction bases left unmatched: 6. There are 17 residues in the CDR3. Germline lookup yields CDR1 LGHNA and CDR2 YSLEER. In DNA form, the CDR3 reads TGCGCCAGCAGCCAAGATGGGACTAGCGGAGTGAAAGAGACCCAGTACTTC. Translating it yields CASSQDGTSGVKETQYF.

The J gene is TRBJ2-5, the V gene TRBV4-2; D is perhaps TRBD2 (5 bases). This CDR3 is 14 amino acids long. The V gene's germline CDR1 is LGHNA and CDR2 YNFKEQ. V was cut by 2 bases and J by 5 bases, with 12 bases left in between. Written as DNA, the CDR3 is TGTGCCAGCAGCCAATCGCTAGCATTGGAGACCCAGTACTTC. Protein: CASSQSLALETQYF.

The CDR3 is CASSQDLLAGATDTQYF. The CDR3 nucleotides are TGTGCCAGCAGCCAAGATCTTCTAGCGGGGGCCACAGATACGCAGTATTTT. The rearrangement joins TRBV4-2 to TRBJ2-3; 10 bases map to TRBD2. The CDR3 sequence is 17 residues long. Germline CDR1 reads LGHNA; CDR2 reads YNFKEQ. J lost 2 bases, V lost 0 bases, and 5 bases had no gene match.

This clone was seen only a few times. This chain links TRBV2 with TRBJ1-4; 8 bases line up with TRBD1. This CDR3 contains 15 residues. With 6 bases clipped from V and 7 bases from J, the junction kept 10 bases outside the gene matches. Germline CDR1 SNHLY, CDR2 FYNNEI. The CDR3, as DNA: TGTGCCAGCAGGGTATTCAGGGGGCTTGGTGAAAAACTGTTTTTT. It codes for CASRVFRGLGEKLFF.

The chain has TRBV7-9 and TRBJ2-7, with TRBD1 matching 7 bases. Germline V gives CDR1 SEHNR, CDR2 FQNEAQ (reference sequence). CDR3 length: 16 amino acids. The trim removed 0 bases at V and 5 bases at J, leaving 10 bases unmatched. CDR3 sequence (DNA): TGTGCCAGCAGCTTAGCCCGTGACAGGGAATCCCACGAGCAGTACTTC. Encoded protein: CASSLARDRESHEQYF. The full variable domain, rest sourced from reference TRBV7-9 and TRBJ2-7, is DTGVSQNPRHKITKRGQNVTFRCDPISEHNRLYWYRQTLGQGPEFLTYFQNEAQLEKSRLLSDRFSAERPKGSFSTLEIQRTEQGDSAMYLCASSLARDRESHEQYFGPGTRLTVT.

V usage is TRBV5-1 and J usage is TRBJ2-1; 9 bases are a match to TRBD2. Unmatched junction bases numbered 6, after V lost 1 base and J lost 7 bases. CDR3 size: 15 residues. Germline V CDR1 and CDR2: SGHRS, YFSETQ. In nucleotides, the CDR3 is TGCGCCAGCAGCTTGCTAGGCGGGGGGGGTAATGAGCAGTTCTTC. Protein product: CASSLLGGGGNEQFF.

CDR3 nucleotides: TGCAGTGCTAGACTAGCGGGGGCCCAGTACTTC. Translated, it gives CSARLAGAQYF. The chain couples TRBV20-1 to TRBJ2-4; 10 bases map to TRBD2. V dropped 2 bases and J dropped 13; count of bases not matched to a gene: 2. This CDR3 comprises 11 residues. CDR1 is DFQATT and CDR2 is SNEGSKA in the germline V gene (reference sequence).

The chain uses TRBV27 and TRBJ1-5, with unresolved D. The germline V gene has CDR1 MNHEY and CDR2 SMNVEV (reference sequence). The CDR3 is 15 residues long. Trimming cost V 8 bases and J 2 bases, with 16 bases left between them. The CDR3: CASATGGFGNQPQHF. DNA of the CDR3: TGTGCCAGCGCGACGGGCGGGTTTGGCAATCAGCCCCAGCATTTT.

This rearrangement joins TRBV7-2 to TRBJ1-1; the D gene is possibly TRBD1 (6 bases). The CDR3 loop spans 14 amino acids. The V end lost 1 base, the J end lost 11 bases, and 17 bases lay between the germline ends. Germline loops: CDR1 SGHTA, CDR2 FQGNSA. The CDR3 sequence: CASSLVGQPPGAFF. CDR3 in DNA: TGTGCCAGCAGCTTAGTAGGACAGCCGCCTGGGGCTTTCTTT. The entire variable domain, with the rest obtained from reference TRBV7-2 and TRBJ1-1, is as follows: GAGVSQSPSNKVTEKGKDVELRCDPISGHTALYWYRQSLGQGLEFLIYFQGNSAPDKSGLPSDRFSAERTGGSVSTLTIQRTQQEDSAVYLCASSLVGQPPGAFFGQGTRLTVV.

In this sample, this clone turned up once. The chain joins TRBV5-1 to TRBJ2-5; the match to TRBD1 covers 7 bases. The CDR3 extends over 15 amino acids. CDR1 and CDR2 (germline): SGHRS, YFSETQ. After removal of 8 bases from V and 1 base from J, the junction contained 11 bases not matched to a gene. The CDR3 here is CASERTGAIQETQYF. As DNA, the CDR3 is TGCGCCAGTGAAAGGACAGGCGCCATCCAAGAGACCCAGTACTTC.

The chain recombines TRBV6-1 with TRBJ1-1; TRBD1 might be the D (5 bases). The germline CDR1 and CDR2 sequences are MNHNS and SASEGT. Between the trimmed V and J ends, which lost 7 bases and 4 bases, there was a span of 7 bases. CDR3 length equals 11 residues. The CDR3 DNA sequence: TGTGCCAGCACTAGGGGCACTGAAGCTTTCTTT. Its translation: CASTRGTEAFF.

The gene calls are TRBV19 and TRBJ1-2; 9 bases agree with TRBD1. The CDR3 runs to 15 residues. V shed 4 bases, J shed 3 bases, and the junction held 6 bases outside the gene matches. CDR1 is LNHDA and CDR2 is SQIVND in the germline V gene (reference sequence). DNA of the CDR3: TGTGCCAGTAGTACCCCGGGACAGGGTGACTATGGCTACACCTTC. It encodes CASSTPGQGDYGYTF.

This rearrangement joins TRBV2 to TRBJ1-1; D is perhaps TRBD1 (6 bases). The V end lost 5 bases, the J end lost 6 bases, and 10 bases lay between the germline ends. Germline CDR1 and CDR2: SNHLY and FYNNEI. This CDR3 contains 12 residues. The CDR3 sequence is CASSIGGAEAFF. CDR3 nucleotides: TGTGCCAGCAGTATAGGGGGGGCTGAAGCTTTCTTT.

The chain recombines TRBV7-6 with TRBJ2-7; TRBD2 is a possible D gene (7 bases). Trimming pared 3 bases from V and 4 bases from J, leaving 19 bases between. The V gene's germline CDR1 is SGHVS and CDR2 FNYEAQ. The CDR3 covers 16 residues. CDR3 DNA: TGTGCCAGCAGCTTTGGGACTACCACGGGACAATACGAGCAGTACTTC. Amino acid sequence: CASSFGTTTGQYEQYF.

The chain has TRBV27 and TRBJ2-1; 14 nucleotides agree with TRBD2. The CDR3 length is 15 residues. V was pared by 4 bases and J by 7 bases, with 3 bases of the junction left unmatched. From germline, CDR1 is MNHEY and CDR2 SMNVEV (reference sequence). The CDR3 DNA sequence: TGTGCCAGCAGTTCGGGGACTAGCGGGGGTAATGAGCAGTTCTTC. It specifies CASSSGTSGGNEQFF.

The V gene is TRBV2, the J gene TRBJ2-1; 11 bases align to TRBD2. CDR1 is SNHLY and CDR2 is FYNNEI in the germline V gene. The junction had 7 bases not matched to a gene; V was cut back by 8 bases and J by 7 bases. The CDR3 covers 14 residues. The CDR3 here is CASSGLAGGNEQFF. The CDR3 DNA reads TGTGCCAGCTCCGGGCTAGCGGGGGGAAATGAGCAGTTCTTC.

The rearrangement joins TRBV4-3 to TRBJ2-7, with no clear D. Trimming cost V 4 bases and J 2 bases, with 9 bases left between them. CDR1 is LGHNA and CDR2 is YSLEER in the germline V gene. The CDR3 has 13 amino acids. The CDR3 spells CASSPQKAYEQYF. DNA for the CDR3: TGCGCCAGCAGCCCGCAGAAAGCCTACGAGCAGTACTTC.